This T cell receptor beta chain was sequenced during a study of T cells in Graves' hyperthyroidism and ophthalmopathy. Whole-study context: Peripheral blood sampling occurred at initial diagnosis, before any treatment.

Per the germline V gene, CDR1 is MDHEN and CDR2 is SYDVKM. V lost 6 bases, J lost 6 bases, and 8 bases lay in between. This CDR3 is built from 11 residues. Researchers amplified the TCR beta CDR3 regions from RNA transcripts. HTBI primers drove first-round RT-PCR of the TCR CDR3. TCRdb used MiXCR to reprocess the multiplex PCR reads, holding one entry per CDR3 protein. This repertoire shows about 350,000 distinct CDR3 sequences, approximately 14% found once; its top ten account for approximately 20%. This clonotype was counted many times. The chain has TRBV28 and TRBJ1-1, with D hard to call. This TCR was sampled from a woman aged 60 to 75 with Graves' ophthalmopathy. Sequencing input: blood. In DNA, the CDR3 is TGTGCCAGCAGCGGGGTCCCTGAAGCTTTCTTT. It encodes CASSGVPEAFF.